The 6 T cell receptor beta chains listed next were all sequenced from one sample in a study of T cell responses to AZD1222 COVID-19 vaccine. The protocol was immunoSEQ multiplex PCR, while the TCRdb copy is restricted to in-frame clones and leaves out a portion. Of approximately 100,000 clones detected, approximately 89% appear once; the ten largest clones hold approximately 9%. Sequencing used peripheral blood, obtained on day 0 of AZD1222 vaccination. The receptors come from an adult in good health.

The table lists this clone with a few counts. This chain links TRBV6-4 with TRBJ2-1, with TRBD2 identical over 7 bases. CDR3 length equals 15 residues. V gave up 3 bases and J gave up 8 bases; unmatched junction bases: 10. CDR1 is MRHNA, CDR2 SNTAGT, per germline. The CDR3, as DNA: TGTGCCAGCAGTGAAGCAGTTACAGCGGGGCATGAGCAGTTCTTC. It translates to CASSEAVTAGHEQFF.

This rearrangement joins TRBV11-3 to TRBJ2-1; D is ambiguous. CDR1 and CDR2 (germline): SGHNT, YENEEA. The CDR3 has 16 amino acids. V lost 0 bases and J 6 bases, leaving 15 bases between the germline ends. This CDR3 reads CASSLDPSRSLNEQFF. CDR3 DNA sequence: TGTGCCAGCAGCTTAGATCCGAGTAGGAGTCTCAATGAGCAGTTCTTC. The variable domain in full, completed from reference TRBV11-3 and TRBJ2-1, reads EAGVVQSPRYKIIEKKQPVAFWCNPISGHNTLYWYLQNLGQGPELLIRYENEEAVDDSQLPKDRFSAERLKGVDSTLKIQPAELGDSAVYLCASSLDPSRSLNEQFFGPGTRLTVL.

The rearrangement links TRBV25-1 to TRBJ2-1, with 13 positions matching TRBD2. The V and J ends lost 6 bases and 4 bases, in that order; junction bases with no gene match: 9. Germline lookup yields CDR1 MGHDK and CDR2 SYGVNS. The CDR3 is 17 amino acids. CDR3 bases: TGTGCCAGCAGGACTCCCGGGACTAGCGGGACGTACAATGAGCAGTTCTTC. It is translated as CASRTPGTSGTYNEQFF.

This clone has a handful of counts. This rearrangement joins TRBV19 to TRBJ1-1; D uncertain. Germline CDR1 is LNHDA and CDR2 is SQIVND (reference sequence). The V gene lost 3 bases and the J gene lost 4 bases, with 9 bases spanning the gap. The CDR3 extends over 13 amino acids. CDR3 sequence reads: CASSIYSSTEAFF. The CDR3 bases are TGTGCCAGTAGTATTTATTCGAGCACTGAAGCTTTCTTT.

The chain has TRBV6-5 and TRBJ2-7; D possibly uses TRBD1 or TRBD2 (5 bases each). Germline V lookup: CDR1 MNHEY, CDR2 SVGAGI. The V end lost 6 bases, the J end lost 6 bases, and 21 bases lay between the germline ends. There are 15 residues in the CDR3. CDR3 sequence: CASSPVLRGSGEQYF. The CDR3 nucleotides read TGTGCCAGCAGCCCCGTCTTGAGGGGAAGTGGCGAGCAGTACTTC.

The gene calls are TRBV5-1 and TRBJ1-2; TRBD1 matches 8 bases. J gave up 6 bases and V 2 bases, and 6 bases lay outside the gene matches. Germline V gene sequence: CDR1 SGHRS, CDR2 YFSETQ. The CDR3 runs to 14 residues. CDR3 in amino acids: CASSFLTGGNGYTF. CDR3 coding DNA: TGCGCCAGCAGCTTCCTAACAGGGGGGAATGGCTACACCTTC.